Shown below are 4 T cell receptor beta chains from a single sample sequenced in a study of cytomegalovirus exposure and HLA in healthy donors. PCR primers comprised 60 Vbeta and 13 Jbeta primers. TCRdb's table, derived via immunoSEQ multiplex PCR, lists solely in-frame clones and lacks some. The table lists about 160,000 clones, 84% of them singletons. The sample was PBMCs. Receptors originate from a man aged 18 to 35 in good health and CMV-seronegative.

This chain connects TRBV28 to TRBJ2-5; D is uncertain. The end of the DNA aligns better with TRBJ2-7, so the J call may be wrong. This CDR3 is 13 amino acids long. Germline V gives CDR1 MDHEN, CDR2 SYDVKM. CDR3 sequence (DNA): TGTGCCAGCTCCTTAAGGCAGAACTACGAGCAGTACTTC. Residues: CASSLRQNYEQYF.

The J gene is TRBJ2-7, the V gene TRBV28, with 7 positions matching TRBD1. V lost 5 bases to trimming and J lost 1 base; unmatched junction nucleotides: 5. CDR1 is MDHEN, CDR2 SYDVKM, per germline. The CDR3 has 14 amino acids. CDR3 sequence: CASSLGTASYEQYF. The CDR3 nucleotides are TGTGCCAGCAGTCTCGGGACAGCTTCCTACGAGCAGTACTTC.

J is TRBJ1-4 and V is TRBV28, with a tentative D call TRBD1 (5 bases). Germline assignment: CDR1 MDHEN and CDR2 SYDVKM. The CDR3 contains 13 residues. V was clipped by 10 bases and J by 3 bases, with 12 bases between them. CDR3 sequence: CATDGGANEKLFF. CDR3 coding DNA: TGTGCCACCGACGGGGGTGCTAATGAAAAACTGTTTTTT.

This clone was counted a few times. This rearrangement joins TRBV18 to TRBJ1-4, with 10 positions matching TRBD1. Trimming took 2 bases from V and 8 from J; bases not matched to a gene: 8. There are 16 residues in the CDR3. Germline V gene data show CDR1 as KGHSH and CDR2 as LQKENI. The CDR3 sequence is CASSPGPGQGYEKLFF. The DNA of the CDR3 is TGTGCCAGCTCACCAGGGCCGGGACAGGGGTACGAAAAACTGTTTTTT.